This TCR beta chain was sequenced for a study of blood T cell repertoires in COVID-19. Study information: The origin of the acute and convalescent COVID-19 samples was the United States, Italy and Spain. T cells, B-cell-depleted T cells, or PBMCs supplied cDNA or gDNA.

Seattle cases were enrolled at active infection and followed longitudinally. Original processing notes: Estimation of nucleated cell counts was performed using reference gene primer amplification. The repertoire was sequenced with immunoSEQ multiplex PCR; TCRdb's copy has only in-frame clones and lacks some. The V and J calls and clone size were taken over from that table, and D and trimming were inferred from the DNA. The sample lists about 82,000 clones, just under 80% seen once, with roughly a third in the top ten. The sample consisted of peripheral blood. This TCR was sampled from a man aged 55 to 70 with COVID-19, enrolled during active disease.

CDR3 sequence (DNA): TGTGCCAGCAGCGGCGGGGGCGGCCTTTTCTCCGGGGAGCTGTTTTTT. It is translated as CASSGGGGLFSGELFF. The J gene is TRBJ2-2, the V gene TRBV9, with D tentatively TRBD2 (7 bases). Deletions cut 3 bases from V and 6 bases from J, with 18 bases between. Germline V lookup: CDR1 SGDLS, CDR2 YYNGEE. This CDR3 is built from 16 residues. Complete variable domain (other parts from reference TRBV9 and TRBJ2-2): DSGVTQTPKHLITATGQRVTLRCSPRSGDLSVYWYQQSLDQGLQFLIQYYNGEERAKGNILERFSAQQFPDLHSELNLSSLELGDSALYFCASSGGGGLFSGELFFGEGSRLTVL.